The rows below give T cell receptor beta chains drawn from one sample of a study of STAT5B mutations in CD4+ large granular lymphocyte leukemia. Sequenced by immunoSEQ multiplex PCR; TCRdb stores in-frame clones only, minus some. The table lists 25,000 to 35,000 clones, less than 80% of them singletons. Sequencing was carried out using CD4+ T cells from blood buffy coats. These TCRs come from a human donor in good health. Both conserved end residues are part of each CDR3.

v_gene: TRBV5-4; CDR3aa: CASSLVLTSSYNSPLHF
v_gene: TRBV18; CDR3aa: CASSPYSGGPTLGEKLFF
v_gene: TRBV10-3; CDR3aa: CAISREPTDTQYF
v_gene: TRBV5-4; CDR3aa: CASSSRDWLYEQFF
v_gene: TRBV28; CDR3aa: CASSLFRGRSGPEAFF
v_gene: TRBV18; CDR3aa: CASSPRTDNTEAFF
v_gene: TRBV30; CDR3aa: CAWSVGMGNTEAFF
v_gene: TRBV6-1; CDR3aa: CASSEILGKAQPQHF
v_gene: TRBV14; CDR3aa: CASSHGSGANVLTF
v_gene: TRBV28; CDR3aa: CASSSDSYYGYTF
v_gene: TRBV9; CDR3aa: CASSLWDRGNTIYF
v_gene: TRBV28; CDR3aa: CASSLVGSTQYF
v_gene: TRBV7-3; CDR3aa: CASSIRDGRKNTEAFF
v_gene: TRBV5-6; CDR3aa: CASSLARSPRVEQYF
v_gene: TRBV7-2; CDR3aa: CASSLSRYTEAFF
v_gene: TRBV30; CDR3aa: CAWSVGGRRGYTF
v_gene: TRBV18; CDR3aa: CASSPLPDVQGDGYTF
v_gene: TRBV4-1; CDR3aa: CASSGGTSGRAPADTQYF
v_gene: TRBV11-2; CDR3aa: CASSFRTLTGTDTQYF
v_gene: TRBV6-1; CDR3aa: CASSENPGQANNEQFF
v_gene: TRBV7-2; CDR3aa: CASSLVHTIYF
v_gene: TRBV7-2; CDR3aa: CASSLTGASETQYF
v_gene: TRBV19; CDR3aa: CASSIGRGQPQHF
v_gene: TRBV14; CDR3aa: CASSQQRNTEAFF
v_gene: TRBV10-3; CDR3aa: CAISGSVGRDNEQFF
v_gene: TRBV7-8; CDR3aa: CASSLDRDRGNQPQHF
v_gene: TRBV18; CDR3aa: CASSPLGTGHSPLHF